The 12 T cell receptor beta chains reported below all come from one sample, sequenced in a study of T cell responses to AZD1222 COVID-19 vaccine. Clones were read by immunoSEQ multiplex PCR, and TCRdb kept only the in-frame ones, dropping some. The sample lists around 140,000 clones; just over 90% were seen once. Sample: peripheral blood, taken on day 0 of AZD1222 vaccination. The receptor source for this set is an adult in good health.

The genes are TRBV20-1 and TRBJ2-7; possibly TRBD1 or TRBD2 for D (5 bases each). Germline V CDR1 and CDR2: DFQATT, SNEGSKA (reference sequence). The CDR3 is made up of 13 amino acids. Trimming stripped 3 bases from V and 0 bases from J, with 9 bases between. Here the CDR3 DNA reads TGCAGTGCTAGTGGGGACGTCTCCTACGAGCAGTACTTC. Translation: CSASGDVSYEQYF.

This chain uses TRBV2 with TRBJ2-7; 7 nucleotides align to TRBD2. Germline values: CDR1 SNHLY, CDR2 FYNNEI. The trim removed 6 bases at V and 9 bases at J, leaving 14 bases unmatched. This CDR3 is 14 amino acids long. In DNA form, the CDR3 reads TGTGCCAGCAGAGCGGGGCATCCGAACGTTATGCAGTACTTC. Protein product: CASRAGHPNVMQYF. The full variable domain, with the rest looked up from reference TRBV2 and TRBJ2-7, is EPEVTQTPSHQVTQMGQEVILRCVPISNHLYFYWYRQILGQKVEFLVSFYNNEISEKSEIFDDQFSVERPDGSNFTLKIRSTKLEDSAMYFCASRAGHPNVMQYFGPGTRLTVT.

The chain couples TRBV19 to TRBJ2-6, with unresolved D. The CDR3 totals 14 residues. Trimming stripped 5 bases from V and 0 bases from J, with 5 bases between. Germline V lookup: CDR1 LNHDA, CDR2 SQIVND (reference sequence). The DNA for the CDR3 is TGTGCCAGTAGTCAATTCTCTGGGGCCAACGTCCTGACTTTC. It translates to CASSQFSGANVLTF. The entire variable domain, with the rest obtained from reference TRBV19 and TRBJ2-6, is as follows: DGGITQSPKYLFRKEGQNVTLSCEQNLNHDAMYWYRQDPGQGLRLIYYSQIVNDFQKGDIAEGYSVSREKKESFPLTVTSAQKNPTAFYLCASSQFSGANVLTFGAGSRLTVL.

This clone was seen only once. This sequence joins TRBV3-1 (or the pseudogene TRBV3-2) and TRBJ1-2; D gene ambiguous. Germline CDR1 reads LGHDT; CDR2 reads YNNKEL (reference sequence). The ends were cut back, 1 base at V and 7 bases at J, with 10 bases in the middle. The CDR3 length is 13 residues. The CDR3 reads CASSQGGAAGYTF. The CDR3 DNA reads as TGTGCCAGCAGCCAAGGCGGTGCGGCTGGCTACACCTTC.

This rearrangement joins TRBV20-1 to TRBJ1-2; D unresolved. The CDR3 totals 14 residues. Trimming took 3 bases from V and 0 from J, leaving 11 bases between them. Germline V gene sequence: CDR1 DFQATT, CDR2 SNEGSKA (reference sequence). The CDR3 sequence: CSASKPITNYGYTF. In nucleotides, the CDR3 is TGCAGTGCTAGTAAGCCCATAACTAACTATGGCTACACCTTC.

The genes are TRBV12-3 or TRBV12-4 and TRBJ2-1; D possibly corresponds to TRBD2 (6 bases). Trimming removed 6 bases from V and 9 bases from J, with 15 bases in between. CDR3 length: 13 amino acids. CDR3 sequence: CASRGDSKGEQFF. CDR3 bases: TGTGCCAGCAGAGGGGACTCCAAGGGTGAGCAGTTCTTC.

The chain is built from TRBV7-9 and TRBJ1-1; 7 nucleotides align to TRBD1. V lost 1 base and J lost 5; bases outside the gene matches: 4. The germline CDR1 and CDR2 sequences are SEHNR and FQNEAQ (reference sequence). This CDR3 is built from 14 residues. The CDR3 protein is CASSLEYRGTEAFF. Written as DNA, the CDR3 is TGTGCCAGCAGCTTAGAGTACAGGGGAACTGAAGCTTTCTTT.

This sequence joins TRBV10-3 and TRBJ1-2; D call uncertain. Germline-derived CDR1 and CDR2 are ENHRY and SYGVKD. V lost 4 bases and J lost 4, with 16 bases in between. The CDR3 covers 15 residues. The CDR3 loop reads CAISAGRATAYGYTF. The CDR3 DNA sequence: TGTGCCATCAGTGCTGGAAGGGCAACAGCCTATGGCTACACCTTC.

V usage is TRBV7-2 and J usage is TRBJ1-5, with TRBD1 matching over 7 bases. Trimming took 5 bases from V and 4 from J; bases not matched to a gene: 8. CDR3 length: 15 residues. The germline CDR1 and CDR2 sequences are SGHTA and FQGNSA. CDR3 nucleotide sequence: TGTGCCAGCAGCCCAGAGACAGGGAGGAATCAGCCCCAGCATTTT. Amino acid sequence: CASSPETGRNQPQHF.

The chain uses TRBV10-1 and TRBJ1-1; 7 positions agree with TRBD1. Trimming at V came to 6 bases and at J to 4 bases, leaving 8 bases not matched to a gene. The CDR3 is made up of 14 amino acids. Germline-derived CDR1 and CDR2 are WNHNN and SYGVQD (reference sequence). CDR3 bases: TGCGCCAGCAGCCCGGACAGGCGACTCACTGAAGCTTTCTTT. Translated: CASSPDRRLTEAFF.

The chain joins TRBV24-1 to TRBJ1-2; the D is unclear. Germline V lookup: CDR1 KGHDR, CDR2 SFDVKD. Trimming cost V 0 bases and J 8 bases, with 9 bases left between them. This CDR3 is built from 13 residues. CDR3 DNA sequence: TGTGCCACCAGTGATTTGTTGGTTGGCGGCTACACCTTC. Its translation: CATSDLLVGGYTF.

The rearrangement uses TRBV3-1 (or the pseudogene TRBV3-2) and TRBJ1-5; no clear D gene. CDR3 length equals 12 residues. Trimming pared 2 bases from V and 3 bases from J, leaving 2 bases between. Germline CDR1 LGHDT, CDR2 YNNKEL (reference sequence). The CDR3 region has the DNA TGTGCCAGCAGCCAAACCAATCAGCCCCAGCATTTT. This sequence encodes CASSQTNQPQHF.